This passage covers 10 T cell receptor beta chains from one sample sequenced in a study of cytomegalovirus exposure and HLA in healthy donors. TCRdb keeps only in-frame clones here, not all; method: immunoSEQ multiplex PCR. The data contain 95,000 to 120,000 clones, approximately 96% of them seen just once; the ten biggest clones take up 0.67%. Sequences were obtained from PBMCs. The source is a woman in her late teens or twenties in good health and CMV-seronegative.

The chain recombines TRBV7-5 with TRBJ2-4; the D call in the table, TRBD2, was not verified against the DNA. TRBV7-5 is classified as a pseudogene. CDR3 length equals 17 residues. CDR3 nucleotides: TGTGTCAGAAGCTATACCGAGGCCCTTCTAGCCAAAAACATTCAGTACTTC. It encodes CVRSYTEALLAKNIQYF.

The CDR3 region is CASSKHRQGIFQETQYF. The CDR3 nucleotides read TGTGCCAGTAGTAAGCACCGACAGGGGATTTTCCAAGAGACCCAGTACTTC. This rearrangement joins TRBV19 to TRBJ2-5, with TRBD1 matching over 8 bases. V shed 4 bases, J shed 1 base, and the junction held 11 bases outside the gene matches. The CDR3 has 17 residues. Germline V gene lookup returns CDR1 LNHDA and CDR2 SQIVND (reference sequence).

The chain combines TRBV2 with TRBJ2-6; D perhaps matches TRBD2 (5 bases). CDR1 SNHLY and CDR2 FYNNEI come from the germline V gene. Trimming left V 4 bases short and J 3 bases short, with 19 bases between. The CDR3 is 18 amino acids. CDR3 amino acids: CASSGSRGSLSGANVLTF. As DNA, the CDR3 is TGTGCCAGCAGTGGCTCAAGAGGGTCACTTAGTGGGGCCAACGTCCTGACTTTC.

This CDR3 is CASSFYRGSEQYF. The DNA for the CDR3 is TGTGCCAGCAGTTTTTACAGGGGTTCCGAGCAGTACTTC. The V gene is TRBV28, the J gene TRBJ2-7, with 7 bases fitting TRBD1. V shed 3 bases, J shed 6 bases, and the junction held 5 bases outside the gene matches. Per the germline V gene, CDR1 is MDHEN and CDR2 is SYDVKM. The CDR3 has 13 residues.

The chain couples TRBV6-5 to TRBJ1-2; no clear D gene. V lost 5 bases and J lost 6, with 19 bases in between. CDR3 size: 15 residues. Germline values: CDR1 MNHEY, CDR2 SVGAGI. The CDR3 sequence is CASSTFAGERDGYTF. The CDR3 DNA reads TGTGCCAGCAGTACCTTTGCGGGCGAGAGGGATGGCTACACCTTC.

V gene TRBV7-9 combines with J gene TRBJ1-1; D gene unclear. The CDR3 spans 10 residues. Trimming removed 8 bases from V and 3 bases from J, with 4 bases in between. Germline CDR1 is SEHNR and CDR2 is FQNEAQ (reference sequence). CDR3 sequence: CASQDTEAFF. CDR3 DNA sequence: TGTGCCAGCCAGGACACTGAAGCTTTCTTT.

The chain couples TRBV11-2 to TRBJ2-2; possible D gene TRBD1, 6 bases. Germline V gene data show CDR1 as SGHAT and CDR2 as FQNNGV. Trimming took off 0 bases at V and 1 base at J, with 6 bases between the two ends. This CDR3 is 15 amino acids long. CDR3 nucleotides: TGTGCCAGCAGCTTAGAACAGGGGAACACCGGGGAGCTGTTTTTT. Translation: CASSLEQGNTGELFF.

This rearrangement joins TRBV15 to TRBJ2-4, with D possibly being TRBD1 (6 bases). The CDR3 length is 15 residues. Trimming left V 1 base short and J 1 base short, with 8 bases between. From germline, CDR1 is LNHNV and CDR2 YYDKDF (reference sequence). The CDR3 DNA follows: TGTGCCACCAGCAGAGTGGGGGCGGCCAAAAACATTCAGTACTTC. Amino acid sequence: CATSRVGAAKNIQYF.

V is TRBV15 and J is TRBJ2-1, with 7 bases identical to TRBD1. The J segment lost 5 bases and the V segment lost 0 bases, leaving 7 bases of the junction unmatched. The CDR3 consists of 16 residues. From germline, CDR1 is LNHNV and CDR2 YYDKDF (reference sequence). DNA for the CDR3: TGTGCCACCAGCAGAGATTTAGGCAGGGGGAACAATGAGCAGTTCTTC. It encodes CATSRDLGRGNNEQFF.

The gene calls are TRBV5-1 and TRBJ2-7; the D gene is possibly TRBD1 (6 bases). The CDR3 totals 15 residues. The germline V gene encodes CDR1 SGHRS and CDR2 YFSETQ. V lost 3 bases and J 5 bases, leaving 18 bases between the germline ends. CDR3 amino acids: CASSSAGTTSNEQYF. The CDR3 bases are TGCGCCAGCAGCTCCGCCGGGACAACTTCCAACGAGCAGTACTTC.